These 3 T cell receptor beta chains were all obtained from the same sample, sequenced in a study of shared clonotypes between healthy human individuals (dated by TCRdb to 2019 to 2021). For the CD8 naive samples, CD45RO-negative cells were positively selected for CCR7, yielding a CD45RA+CCR7+ population from which TemRA cells were excluded. Libraries were built with the immunoSEQ multiplex PCR assay. This immuneACCESS table, as held by TCRdb, lists in-frame sequences with V and J called but not all clones. Of the missing ones, under half trace to an unresolved V gene in checked studies; the others have no known cause. The sample yields about 750,000 clones; almost 95% were counted once. The ten most abundant clones make up less than 25% of the sample. Sequenced material: naive CD8+ T cells sorted from blood. In light of the paper, this sample's cell subset or site label describes: CD45RA+CCR7+. The receptors were gathered from a man aged 30 to 45 in good health.

V gene TRBV13 combines with J gene TRBJ1-1, with D possibly TRBD1 on 6 matching bases. CDR1 PRHDT and CDR2 FYEKMQ come from the germline V gene (reference sequence). This CDR3 comprises 15 residues. Between the trimmed V and J ends, which lost 3 bases and 5 bases, there was a span of 16 bases. CDR3 nucleotide sequence: TGTGCCAGCAGCTTTGCGGGGGCCGGACGGACTGAAGCTTTCTTT. Amino acids: CASSFAGAGRTEAFF. The variable domain in full, with the rest retrieved from reference TRBV13 and TRBJ1-1, is AAGVIQSPRHLIKEKRETATLKCYPIPRHDTVYWYQQGPGQDPQFLISFYEKMQSDKGSIPDRFSAQQFSDYHSELNMSSLELGDSALYFCASSFAGAGRTEAFFGQGTRLTVV.

The chain combines TRBV9 with TRBJ2-1, with TRBD2 matching over 11 bases. V gave up 1 base and J gave up 6 bases; unmatched junction bases: 3. The germline V gene has CDR1 SGDLS and CDR2 YYNGEE. The CDR3 runs to 15 residues. The CDR3 sequence: CASSVLAGGGNEQFF. The CDR3 DNA follows: TGTGCCAGCAGCGTACTAGCGGGAGGCGGCAATGAGCAGTTCTTC.

The gene calls are TRBV7-9 and TRBJ2-3; 10 bases line up with TRBD1. V trimming: 5 bases; J trimming: 6 bases; junction bases outside the gene matches: 8. The germline gives CDR1 SEHNR, CDR2 FQNEAQ (reference sequence). The CDR3 has 15 amino acids. The chain's CDR3 is CASSHRDRGPDTQYF. The CDR3 bases are TGTGCCAGCAGCCACCGGGACAGGGGTCCGGATACGCAGTATTTT.